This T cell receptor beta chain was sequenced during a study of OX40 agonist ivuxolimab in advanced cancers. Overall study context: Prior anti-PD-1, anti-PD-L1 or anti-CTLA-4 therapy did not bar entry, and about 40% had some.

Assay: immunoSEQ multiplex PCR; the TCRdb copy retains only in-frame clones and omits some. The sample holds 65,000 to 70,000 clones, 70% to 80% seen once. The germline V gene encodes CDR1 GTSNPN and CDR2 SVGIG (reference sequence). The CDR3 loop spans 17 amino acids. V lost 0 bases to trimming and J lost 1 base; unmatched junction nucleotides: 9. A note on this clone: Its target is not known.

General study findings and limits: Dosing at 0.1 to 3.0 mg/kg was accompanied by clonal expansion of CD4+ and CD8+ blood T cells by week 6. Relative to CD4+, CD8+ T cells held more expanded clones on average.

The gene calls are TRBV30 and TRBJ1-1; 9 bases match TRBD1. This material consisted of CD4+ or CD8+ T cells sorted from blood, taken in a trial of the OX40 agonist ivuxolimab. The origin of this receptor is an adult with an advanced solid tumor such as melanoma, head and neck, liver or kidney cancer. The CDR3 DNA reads TGTGCCTGGAGTGTTGACAGGGGGGTTGTTTGGAACACTGAAGCTTTCTTT. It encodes CAWSVDRGVVWNTEAFF.